Presented here are 16 T cell receptor beta chains from one specimen sequenced in a study of T-cell memory formation after mild COVID-19. From the 5' RACE reads, TCRdb called clonotypes with MiXCR, one entry per CDR3 protein. The sample records roughly 400,000 distinct CDR3 sequences, about 17% being singletons. The material sequenced was PBMCs or a T cell subset sorted from them (not recorded which). The receptors come from a man aged 18 to 35 who had mild COVID-19 (a few samples of this study predate the infection). Cell type and time point are not known.

This clonotype showed up just a few times. The chain has TRBV7-2 and TRBJ2-5, with 9 bases aligning to TRBD2. The V gene's germline CDR1 is SGHTA and CDR2 FQGNSA. This CDR3 spans 16 amino acids. V shed 1 base and J 4 bases; nucleotides not matched to a gene: 7. Written as DNA, the CDR3 is TGTGCCAGCAGCTTAGTACCCCCGACTAGCGGAGAGACCCAGTACTTC. Amino acids: CASSLVPPTSGETQYF.

The chain uses TRBV6-5 and TRBJ1-2, with 8 bases fitting TRBD1. The V gene end was trimmed by 6 bases and the J gene end by 2 bases; junction bases not matched to a gene: 8. Germline CDR1 reads MNHEY; CDR2 reads SVGAGI. This CDR3 spans 15 amino acids. The DNA of the CDR3 is TGTGCCAGCAGCCGAACCCGACAGGGGAACTATGGCTACACCTTC. This sequence encodes CASSRTRQGNYGYTF.

This clonotype was seen only a few times. The chain is built from TRBV15 and TRBJ2-3, with TRBD1 matching 9 bases. CDR3 length: 15 amino acids. Germline lookup yields CDR1 LNHNV and CDR2 YYDKDF (reference sequence). After removal of 9 bases from V and 1 base from J, the junction contained 8 bases not matched to a gene. In DNA, the CDR3 is TGTGCCACAGAACGACAGGGGGAGGGCACAGATACGCAGTATTTT. This translates into CATERQGEGTDTQYF.

The genes are TRBV5-1 and TRBJ2-3; weak D call: TRBD2 (5 bases). Trimming removed 4 bases at V and 6 bases at J, with 15 bases between. Germline V gene sequence: CDR1 SGHRS, CDR2 YFSETQ. This CDR3 region has 14 residues. The CDR3: CASSPGLNGDTQYF. For the CDR3, the DNA is TGCGCCAGCAGCCCCGGACTCAACGGGGATACGCAGTATTTT.

The table lists this clonotype with a few counts. The chain recombines TRBV7-2 with TRBJ1-5, with D uncertain. The germline CDR1 and CDR2 sequences are SGHTA and FQGNSA. Trimming removed 2 bases at V and 2 bases at J, with 13 bases between. This CDR3 has 16 amino acids. The CDR3 coding sequence is TGTGCCAGCAGCTTACAGGCTGGGCATGGCAATCAGCCCCAGCATTTT. Protein sequence: CASSLQAGHGNQPQHF.

This clonotype has more than one count but fewer than ten. The chain has TRBV20-1 and TRBJ2-1; D is possibly TRBD2 (6 bases). This CDR3 is 14 amino acids long. V lost 3 bases, J lost 4 bases, and 13 bases lay in between. Germline loops: CDR1 DFQATT, CDR2 SNEGSKA (reference sequence). The CDR3 sequence: CSASPDGGYNEQFF. CDR3 nucleotide sequence: TGCAGTGCTAGCCCCGACGGGGGTTACAATGAGCAGTTCTTC.

This clonotype was detected a few times. V gene TRBV5-1 combines with J gene TRBJ2-3; 10 bases line up with TRBD1. Germline CDR1 is SGHRS and CDR2 is YFSETQ. Trimming cost V 6 bases and J 3 bases; bases outside gene matches: 4. This CDR3 has 14 amino acids. The CDR3 DNA is TGCGCCAGCACCGACAGGGGGCTAACAGATACGCAGTATTTT. Translating it yields CASTDRGLTDTQYF. Drawing the rest from reference TRBV5-1 and TRBJ2-3, the complete variable domain is KAGVTQTPRYLIKTRGQQVTLSCSPISGHRSVSWYQQTPGQGLQFLFEYFSETQRNKGNFPGRFSGRQFSNSRSEMNVSTLELGDSALYLCASTDRGLTDTQYFGPGTRLTVL.

This clonotype was seen a few times. The chain is built from TRBV3-1 and TRBJ2-3; 8 bases match TRBD2. CDR3 length: 14 residues. Losses at the gene ends were 5 bases for V and 13 bases for J; bases not matched to a gene: 14. The germline CDR1 and CDR2 sequences are LGHDT and YNNKEL (reference sequence). The CDR3: CASSSSLAGGLKYF. The CDR3 bases are TGTGCCAGCAGCTCCTCCCTGGCGGGGGGATTGAAGTATTTT.

The chain couples TRBV6-5 to TRBJ1-2; the D is unclear. The CDR3 sequence is 13 residues long. Per germline, CDR1 MNHEY and CDR2 SVGAGI. V dropped 0 bases and J dropped 8 bases, with 10 bases sitting between them. The CDR3 here is CASSYSPFRGYTF. The CDR3, as DNA: TGTGCCAGCAGTTACTCCCCCTTCCGAGGCTACACCTTC.

This clonotype has just a few counts. The rearrangement uses TRBV7-2 and TRBJ2-2, with TRBD1 matching 9 bases. The V and J ends lost 5 bases and 5 bases, in that order; junction bases with no gene match: 9. Germline assignment: CDR1 SGHTA and CDR2 FQGNSA. This CDR3 is 16 amino acids long. The CDR3 DNA is TGTGCCAGCAGCCATATACCGGGACAGGGAACCGGGGAGCTGTTTTTT. It yields the protein CASSHIPGQGTGELFF.

The chain combines TRBV4-3 with TRBJ2-5, with a possible D match to TRBD2 (6 bases). Trimming took 0 bases from V and 4 from J, leaving 12 bases between them. The CDR3 is 15 residues long. Germline V gene lookup returns CDR1 LGHNA and CDR2 YSLEER. CDR3 amino acids: CASSQDLAGRETQYF. The DNA of the CDR3 is TGCGCCAGCAGCCAAGATCTGGCGGGACGAGAGACCCAGTACTTC.

The gene calls are TRBV5-6 and TRBJ1-4, with TRBD1 matching over 7 bases. In germline, CDR1 is SGHDT, CDR2 YYEEEE. This CDR3 region has 14 residues. V was pared by 3 bases and J by 2 bases, with 1 base of the junction left unmatched. In DNA, the CDR3 is TGTGCCAGCAGCTCGGGACAGACTAATGAAAAACTGTTTTTT. This encodes CASSSGQTNEKLFF.

V gene TRBV4-3 combines with J gene TRBJ2-1, with unresolved D. Germline assignment: CDR1 LGHNA and CDR2 YSLEER. This CDR3 is 13 amino acids long. The germline V and J ends were trimmed by 1 base and 8 bases, with 9 bases remaining between them. CDR3 amino acids: CASSQAREDEQFF. CDR3 bases: TGCGCCAGCAGCCAAGCACGAGAGGATGAGCAGTTCTTC.

This clonotype was counted at least ten times. The chain has TRBV3-1 and TRBJ2-2; TRBD2 matches 9 bases. The germline V gene encodes CDR1 LGHDT and CDR2 YNNKEL (reference sequence). V lost 7 bases, J lost 6 bases, and 9 bases stayed unmatched. This CDR3 region has 15 residues. The CDR3 nucleotides read TGTGCCAGCACCCCAAGCCAGCGGGGGGCCGGGGAGCTGTTTTTT. This sequence encodes CASTPSQRGAGELFF.

CDR3 DNA: TGTGCCAGCAGCCCTCAGGACAGGGGGGCTTCGAGCGAGCAGTACGTC. It translates to CASSPQDRGASSEQYV. V usage is TRBV16 and J usage is TRBJ2-7, with 10 positions matching TRBD1. CDR1 and CDR2 (germline): KGHSY, FQNENV. The CDR3 length is 16 residues. Trimming removed 4 bases from V and 6 bases from J; junction bases left unmatched: 12.

At least ten counts were recorded for this clonotype. The chain employs TRBV6-5 and TRBJ1-1; 8 positions agree with TRBD1. Germline V gene lookup returns CDR1 MNHEY and CDR2 SVGAGI. The CDR3 is 14 amino acids. The ends lost 6 bases at V and 0 bases at J; junction bases unmatched: 3. The CDR3 here is CASSDRGMNTEAFF. The CDR3 region has the DNA TGTGCCAGCAGCGACAGGGGCATGAACACTGAAGCTTTCTTT.